This entry lists 13 T cell receptor beta chains sequenced from one sample in a study of blood T cells in healthy people across ages. Through a sample-barcoded 5' primer and a J-beta primer mix, a second PCR was run for roughly 7 to 11 cycles. Using its own MiXCR run on the 5' RACE reads, TCRdb lists one record per CDR3 protein. The data hold roughly 830,000 distinct CDR3 sequences, with approximately 65% observed a single time. Sequenced input: blood. All receptors come from a man aged 30 to 45 in good health.

This clonotype has more than one count but fewer than ten. The chain recombines TRBV20-1 with TRBJ2-3; 9 bases are a match to TRBD1. The J segment lost 5 bases and the V segment lost 6 bases, leaving 9 bases of the junction unmatched. The germline CDR1 and CDR2 sequences are DFQATT and SNEGSKA (reference sequence). This CDR3 is 14 amino acids long. CDR3 amino acids: CSAETGGWGDTQYF. CDR3 coding DNA: TGCAGTGCCGAAACAGGGGGCTGGGGAGATACGCAGTATTTT.

The rearrangement joins TRBV4-2 to TRBJ1-6; tentatively, D is TRBD1 (6 bases). V lost 0 bases and J lost 9, with 12 bases in between. There are 15 residues in the CDR3. The germline gives CDR1 LGHNA, CDR2 YNFKEQ. The CDR3 coding sequence is TGTGCCAGCAGCCAAGATGTCGGGGGGCCTTCACCCCTCCACTTT. Protein sequence: CASSQDVGGPSPLHF.

This clonotype was counted only a few times. The rearrangement uses TRBV24-1 and TRBJ2-7; perhaps TRBD1 as D (6 bases). Looked up from germline, CDR1 is KGHDR and CDR2 is SFDVKD. CDR3 length equals 15 residues. V was shortened by 2 bases and J by 6 bases, with 16 bases between the two germline ends. The CDR3 spells CATSDSQDRFTEQYF. In nucleotides, the CDR3 is TGTGCCACCAGTGATTCCCAAGACAGGTTCACCGAGCAGTACTTC.

The chain links TRBV14 to TRBJ1-1, with unresolved D. The germline V and J ends were trimmed by 6 bases and 1 base, with 18 bases remaining between them. The CDR3 covers 16 residues. Germline CDR1 and CDR2: SGHDN and FVKESK. The CDR3 reads CASRKVRDGPNTEAFF. The CDR3, as DNA: TGTGCCAGCAGAAAAGTGAGAGACGGCCCGAACACTGAAGCTTTCTTT.

On this clonotype itself: One end of the junction fails to match germline, which may point to a read error. V gene TRBV5-1 combines with J gene TRBJ1-2; D call uncertain. The CDR3 runs 12 residues. CDR1 is SGHRS, CDR2 YFSETQ, per germline. CDR3 residues: CAGSFEGRGYTF. The CDR3, as DNA: TGCGCCGGCAGCTTCGAAGGGAGAGGCTACACCTTC.

This clonotype was seen only a few times. The chain has TRBV15 and TRBJ2-5; no definite D call. V was trimmed by 3 bases and J by 3 bases, leaving 11 bases between them. The V gene's germline CDR1 is LNHNV and CDR2 YYDKDF (reference sequence). This CDR3 is 14 amino acids long. The CDR3: CATSRTTSKETQYF. In nucleotides, the CDR3 is TGTGCCACCAGCAGGACCACAAGTAAAGAGACCCAGTACTTC.

The chain joins TRBV4-2 to TRBJ2-5; D gene uncertain. CDR1 and CDR2 from the germline V gene are LGHNA and YNFKEQ. CDR3 length: 13 amino acids. The V end was cut by 3 bases, the J end by 5 bases, with 10 bases between. CDR3 bases: TGTGCCAGCAGCCAGACCCCCGGGGAGACCCAGTACTTC. Encoded protein: CASSQTPGETQYF.

This chain uses TRBV5-1 with TRBJ2-2, with D unresolved. The length of the CDR3 is 15 residues. Per the germline V gene, CDR1 is SGHRS and CDR2 is YFSETQ. The V gene lost 2 bases and the J gene lost 1 base, with 9 bases spanning the gap. The CDR3 is CASSFRTVNTGELFF. The CDR3 nucleotides read TGCGCCAGCAGCTTCCGGACGGTGAACACCGGGGAGCTGTTTTTT.

The chain recombines TRBV12-3 or TRBV12-4 with TRBJ2-4, with no clear D. The DNA end favors TRBJ2-7, so the J call may be wrong. CDR3 length: 12 amino acids. In nucleotides, the CDR3 is TGTGCCAGCAGTTTAGAAAGCGCCGAGCAGTACTTC. It is translated as CASSLESAEQYF.

The V and J genes are TRBV5-1 and TRBJ2-7; 7 positions agree with TRBD1. CDR1 SGHRS and CDR2 YFSETQ come from the germline V gene. Trimming removed 4 bases from V and 1 base from J; junction bases left unmatched: 8. The CDR3 is made up of 15 amino acids. CDR3 amino acids: CASSLSGTESYEQYF. CDR3 bases: TGCGCCAGCAGCCTGTCCGGGACAGAGTCCTACGAGCAGTACTTC. The full variable domain, its missing parts supplied by reference TRBV5-1 and TRBJ2-7, is KAGVTQTPRYLIKTRGQQVTLSCSPISGHRSVSWYQQTPGQGLQFLFEYFSETQRNKGNFPGRFSGRQFSNSRSEMNVSTLELGDSALYLCASSLSGTESYEQYFGPGTRLTVT.

The genes are TRBV4-2 and TRBJ2-1; no clear D gene. Per germline, CDR1 LGHNA and CDR2 YNFKEQ. The CDR3 extends over 18 amino acids. V shed 0 bases and J shed 4 bases, with 19 bases lying between them. CDR3 protein: CASSQDSFPGSRYNEQFF. The CDR3, as DNA: TGTGCCAGCAGCCAAGACTCGTTCCCAGGTAGTAGATACAATGAGCAGTTCTTC.

This chain uses TRBV6-5 with TRBJ2-5, with unresolved D. The J call is in doubt because the DNA end fits TRBJ2-7 better. Germline CDR1 is MNHEY and CDR2 is SVGAGI. This CDR3 spans 12 amino acids. This CDR3 reads CASSSTFHEQYF. The CDR3 DNA reads as TGTGCCAGCAGCTCAACATTCCACGAGCAGTACTTC.

The CDR3 nucleotides are TGTGCCAGCAGTTTCCTAGCGGGGGATAGAGATACGCAGTATTTT. Protein sequence: CASSFLAGDRDTQYF. This chain uses TRBV27 with TRBJ2-3, with 10 bases that match TRBD2. CDR1 MNHEY and CDR2 SMNVEV come from the germline V gene (reference sequence). The trim removed 3 bases at V and 5 bases at J, leaving 5 bases unmatched. The CDR3 has 15 amino acids.